The sequence of this T cell receptor beta chain was determined in a study of shared clonotypes between healthy human individuals. General study findings and limits: Approximately 5.3% was the fraction of naive CD4 clonotypes found shared across a few donors.

Concerning this clone itself: As yet, its antigen is unknown.

Clones were sequenced by immunoSEQ multiplex PCR, and TCRdb holds only the in-frame ones, with some missing. The sample holds 2 million to 2.5 million clones, almost 96% seen once. Germline loops: CDR1 MDHEN, CDR2 SYDVKM. There are 16 residues in the CDR3. V was pared by 3 bases and J by 6 bases, with 14 bases of the junction left unmatched. The chain combines TRBV28 with TRBJ2-7; 7 bases align to TRBD1. Sequencing was performed on naive CD4+ T cells sorted from blood. Subset denoted: CD45RA+ positively selected. This receptor was taken from a man younger than 30 in good health. The CDR3 sequence is CASSLGRQGRPAEQYF. In DNA, the CDR3 is TGTGCCAGCAGTTTGGGGAGACAGGGAAGGCCCGCCGAGCAGTACTTC.